This T cell receptor beta chain was sequenced during a study of T cell changes during pregnancy in multiple sclerosis. This clone was counted between two and nine times. The protocol was immunoSEQ multiplex PCR, while the TCRdb copy is restricted to in-frame clones and leaves out a portion. The table includes 90,000 to 120,000 clones, approximately 94% detected once. Losses at the gene ends were 5 bases for V and 7 bases for J; bases not matched to a gene: 5. Germline loops: CDR1 ENHRY, CDR2 SYGVKD. The CDR3 has 12 residues. Sequences were derived from peripheral blood, sampled before pregnancy. The rearrangement uses TRBV10-3 and TRBJ2-7, with 7 positions matching TRBD1. This receptor was taken from a female donor with multiple sclerosis, enrolled in a pregnancy study. CDR3 sequence: CAISSDRSEQYF. Written as DNA, the CDR3 is TGTGCCATCAGTTCGGACAGGTCTGAGCAGTACTTC.